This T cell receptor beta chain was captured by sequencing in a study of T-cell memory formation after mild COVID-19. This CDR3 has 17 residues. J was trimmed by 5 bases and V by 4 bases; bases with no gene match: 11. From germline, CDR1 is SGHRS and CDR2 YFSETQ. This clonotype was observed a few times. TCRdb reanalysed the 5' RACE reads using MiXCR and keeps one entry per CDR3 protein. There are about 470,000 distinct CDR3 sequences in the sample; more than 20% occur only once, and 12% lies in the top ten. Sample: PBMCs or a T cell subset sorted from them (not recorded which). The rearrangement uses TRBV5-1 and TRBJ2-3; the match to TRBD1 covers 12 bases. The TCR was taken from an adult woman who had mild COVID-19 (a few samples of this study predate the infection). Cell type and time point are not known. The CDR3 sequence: CASSRIPGQGAEDTQYF. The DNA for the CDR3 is TGCGCCAGCAGCCGAATCCCGGGACAGGGGGCGGAAGATACGCAGTATTTT.